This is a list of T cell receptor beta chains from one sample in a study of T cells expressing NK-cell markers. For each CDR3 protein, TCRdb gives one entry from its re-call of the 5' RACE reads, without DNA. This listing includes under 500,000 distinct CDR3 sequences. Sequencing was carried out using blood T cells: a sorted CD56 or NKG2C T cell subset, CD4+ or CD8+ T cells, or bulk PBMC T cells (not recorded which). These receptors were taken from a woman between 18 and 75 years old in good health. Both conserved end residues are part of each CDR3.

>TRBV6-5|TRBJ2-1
CASSYSSGGGQQFF
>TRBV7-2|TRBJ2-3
CASSLAGGNTQYF
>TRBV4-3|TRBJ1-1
CASSQGSRGWSTEAFF
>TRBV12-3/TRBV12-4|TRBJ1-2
CASVRTGHYGYTF
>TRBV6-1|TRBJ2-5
CASSIRSAFAETQYF
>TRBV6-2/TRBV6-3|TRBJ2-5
CASSYLQGRSETQYF
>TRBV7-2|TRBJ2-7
CASSLEEGSSYEQYF
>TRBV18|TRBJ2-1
CASSPLSSEYNEQFF
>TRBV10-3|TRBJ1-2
CAISTNSRDYGYTF
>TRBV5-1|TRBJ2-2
CASSWTSASGELFF
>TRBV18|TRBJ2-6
CASSPTGANVLTF
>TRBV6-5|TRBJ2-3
CASSLNRESTDTQYF
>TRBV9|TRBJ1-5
CASSGTGEGQPQHF
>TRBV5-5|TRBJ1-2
CASSPTGTANYGYTF
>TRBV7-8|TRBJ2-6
CASSFREVSGANVLTF
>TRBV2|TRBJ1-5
CASSYGTGGNQPQHF
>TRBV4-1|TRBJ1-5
CASSQEPRSNQPQHF
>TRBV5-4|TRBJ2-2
CASSPGRGGELFF
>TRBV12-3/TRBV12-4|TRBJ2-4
CASSLELGVSKNIQYF
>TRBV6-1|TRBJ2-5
CASSPARDFGTQYF
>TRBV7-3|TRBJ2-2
CASSLMGGVSGELFF
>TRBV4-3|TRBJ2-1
CASSQDLKVQFF
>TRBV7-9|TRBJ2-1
CASSLTPLLPHNEQFF
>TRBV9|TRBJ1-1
CASSSPDAGLNTEAFF
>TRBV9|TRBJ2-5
CASSVGSYQETQYF
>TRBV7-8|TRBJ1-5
CASSPQPGGNQPQHF
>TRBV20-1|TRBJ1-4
CSAGYGTGVEKLFF
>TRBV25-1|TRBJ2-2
CASSDSAGDTGELFF
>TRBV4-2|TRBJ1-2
CASSQTDSSQGYTF